This T cell receptor (beta chain) originates from a study of shared clonotypes between healthy human individuals. Study-wide context: CD4 naive and CD4 memory each took three plates per donor, while CD8 naive took two and CD8 memory one.

The protocol was immunoSEQ multiplex PCR, while the TCRdb copy is restricted to in-frame clones and leaves out a portion. The sample carries about 590,000 clones, around 95% recorded once. Naive CD8 cells lacked CD45RO and underwent positive selection for CCR7, leaving out terminally differentiated effector memory CD45RA+ cells. Donors, healthy HIV-negative adults, lacked recent acute infections or vaccinations. Germline-derived CDR1 and CDR2 are MDHEN and SYDVKM. The CDR3 has 16 amino acids. V lost 3 bases, J lost 6 bases, and 20 bases lay in between. This clone was found once. The sequencing input was naive CD8+ T cells sorted from blood. The rearrangement joins TRBV28 to TRBJ1-1; tentative D call: TRBD1 (6 bases). This TCR was sampled from a woman aged 30 to 39 in good health. CDR3 loop: CASSFVPDRFGPEAFF. The DNA for the CDR3 is TGTGCCAGCAGTTTTGTCCCCGACAGGTTTGGTCCTGAAGCTTTCTTT.